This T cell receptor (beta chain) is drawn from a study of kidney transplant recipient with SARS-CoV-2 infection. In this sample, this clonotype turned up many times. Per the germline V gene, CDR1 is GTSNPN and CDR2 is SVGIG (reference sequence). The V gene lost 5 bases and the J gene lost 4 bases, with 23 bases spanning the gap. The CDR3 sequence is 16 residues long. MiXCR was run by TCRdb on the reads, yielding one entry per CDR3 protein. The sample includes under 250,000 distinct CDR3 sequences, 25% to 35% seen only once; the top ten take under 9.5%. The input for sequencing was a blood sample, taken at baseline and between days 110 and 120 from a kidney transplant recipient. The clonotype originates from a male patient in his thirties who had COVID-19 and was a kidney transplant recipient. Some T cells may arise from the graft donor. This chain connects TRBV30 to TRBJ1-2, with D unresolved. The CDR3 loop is CAWCQMRYRKTYGYTF. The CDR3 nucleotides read TGTGCCTGGTGCCAAATGCGTTATAGAAAGACCTATGGCTACACCTTC.